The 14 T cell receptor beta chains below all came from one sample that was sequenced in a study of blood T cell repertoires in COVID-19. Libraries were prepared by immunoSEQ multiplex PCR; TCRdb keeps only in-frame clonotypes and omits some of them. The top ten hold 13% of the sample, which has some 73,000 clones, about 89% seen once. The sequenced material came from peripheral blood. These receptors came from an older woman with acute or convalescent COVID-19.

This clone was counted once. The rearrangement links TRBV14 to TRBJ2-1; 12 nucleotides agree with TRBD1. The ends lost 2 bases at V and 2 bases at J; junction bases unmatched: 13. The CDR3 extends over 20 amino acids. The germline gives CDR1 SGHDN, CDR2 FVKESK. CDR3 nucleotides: TGTGCCAGCAGCCAATTGGGCGGGACAGGGGGCTCCGGTCCCTACAATGAGCAGTTCTTC. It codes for CASSQLGGTGGSGPYNEQFF.

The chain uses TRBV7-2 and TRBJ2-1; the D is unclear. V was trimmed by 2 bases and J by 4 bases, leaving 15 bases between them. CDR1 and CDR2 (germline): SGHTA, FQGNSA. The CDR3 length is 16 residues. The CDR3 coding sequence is TGTGCCAGCAGCTTAAGCGCGGCCGAATCATACAATGAGCAGTTCTTC. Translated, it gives CASSLSAAESYNEQFF.

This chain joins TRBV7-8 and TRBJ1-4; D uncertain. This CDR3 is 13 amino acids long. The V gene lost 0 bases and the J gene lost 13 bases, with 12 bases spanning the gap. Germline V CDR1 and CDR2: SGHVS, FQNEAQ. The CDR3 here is CASSLARAGTLFF. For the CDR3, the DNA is TGTGCCAGCAGCTTAGCGAGGGCAGGAACACTGTTTTTT. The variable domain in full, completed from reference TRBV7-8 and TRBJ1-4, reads GAGVSQSPRYKVAKRGQDVALRCDPISGHVSLFWYQQALGQGPEFLTYFQNEAQLDKSGLPSDRFFAERPEGSVSTLKIQRTQQEDSAVYLCASSLARAGTLFFGSGTQLSVL.

Here the CDR3 reads CASSQEVRGGYTF. In DNA form, the CDR3 reads TGCGCCAGCAGCCAAGAGGTTAGGGGTGGCTACACCTTC. The rearrangement uses TRBV4-1 and TRBJ1-2; perhaps TRBD1 as D (5 bases). The CDR3 has 13 amino acids. The ends were cut back, 0 bases at V and 7 bases at J, with 9 bases in the middle. The V gene's germline CDR1 is MGHRA and CDR2 YSYEKL.

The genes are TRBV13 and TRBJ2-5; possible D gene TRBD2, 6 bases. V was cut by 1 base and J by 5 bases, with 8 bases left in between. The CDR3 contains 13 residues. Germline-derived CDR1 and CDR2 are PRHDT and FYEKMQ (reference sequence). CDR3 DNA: TGTGCCAGCAGCTTAGAGGCGGGGGAGACCCAGTACTTC. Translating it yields CASSLEAGETQYF.

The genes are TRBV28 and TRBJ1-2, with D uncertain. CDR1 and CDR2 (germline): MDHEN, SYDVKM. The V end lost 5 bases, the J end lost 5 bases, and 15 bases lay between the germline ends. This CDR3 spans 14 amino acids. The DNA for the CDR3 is TGTGCCAGCAGTCCAGCGGAGGGCTTGTATGGCTACACCTTC. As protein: CASSPAEGLYGYTF.

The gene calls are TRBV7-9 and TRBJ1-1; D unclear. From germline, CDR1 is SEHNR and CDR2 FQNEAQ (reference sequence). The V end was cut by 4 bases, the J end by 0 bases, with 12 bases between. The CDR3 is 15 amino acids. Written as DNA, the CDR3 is TGTGCCAGCAGCTACGACACCTCTTTGAACACTGAAGCTTTCTTT. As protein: CASSYDTSLNTEAFF.

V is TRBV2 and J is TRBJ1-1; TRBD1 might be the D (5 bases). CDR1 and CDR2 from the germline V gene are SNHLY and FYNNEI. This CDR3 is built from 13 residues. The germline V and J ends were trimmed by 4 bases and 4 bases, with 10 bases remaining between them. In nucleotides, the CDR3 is TGTGCCAGCAGTGCCAGGGCAGGCACTGAAGCTTTCTTT. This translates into CASSARAGTEAFF. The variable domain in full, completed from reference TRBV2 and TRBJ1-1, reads EPEVTQTPSHQVTQMGQEVILRCVPISNHLYFYWYRQILGQKVEFLVSFYNNEISEKSEIFDDQFSVERPDGSNFTLKIRSTKLEDSAMYFCASSARAGTEAFFGQGTRLTVV.

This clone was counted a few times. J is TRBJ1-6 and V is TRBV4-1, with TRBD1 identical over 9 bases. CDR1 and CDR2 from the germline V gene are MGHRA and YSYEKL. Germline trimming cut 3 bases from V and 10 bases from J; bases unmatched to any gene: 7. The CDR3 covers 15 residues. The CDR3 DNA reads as TGCGCCAGCAGCCAGGGACAGGGAACTGGCTCACCCCTCCACTTT. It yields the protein CASSQGQGTGSPLHF.

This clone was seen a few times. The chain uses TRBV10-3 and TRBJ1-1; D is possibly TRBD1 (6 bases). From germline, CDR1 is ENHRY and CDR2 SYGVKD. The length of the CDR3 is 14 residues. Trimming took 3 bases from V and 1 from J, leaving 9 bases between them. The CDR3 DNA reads TGTGCCATCAGTGAAGAGGGACAGAACACTGAAGCTTTCTTT. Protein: CAISEEGQNTEAFF.

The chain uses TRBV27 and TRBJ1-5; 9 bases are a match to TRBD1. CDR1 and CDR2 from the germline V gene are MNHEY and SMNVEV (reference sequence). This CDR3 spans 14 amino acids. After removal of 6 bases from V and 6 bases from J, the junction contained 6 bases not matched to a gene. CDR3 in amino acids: CASRTGGTGQPQHF. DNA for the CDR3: TGTGCCAGCAGGACAGGGGGAACGGGTCAGCCCCAGCATTTT.

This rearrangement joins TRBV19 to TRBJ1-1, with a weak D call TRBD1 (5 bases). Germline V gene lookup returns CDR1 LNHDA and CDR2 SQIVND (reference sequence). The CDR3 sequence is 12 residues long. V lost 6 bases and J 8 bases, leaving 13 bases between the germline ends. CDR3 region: CASSPWGGEAFF. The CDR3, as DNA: TGTGCCAGTAGCCCTTGGGGGGGAGAAGCTTTCTTT.

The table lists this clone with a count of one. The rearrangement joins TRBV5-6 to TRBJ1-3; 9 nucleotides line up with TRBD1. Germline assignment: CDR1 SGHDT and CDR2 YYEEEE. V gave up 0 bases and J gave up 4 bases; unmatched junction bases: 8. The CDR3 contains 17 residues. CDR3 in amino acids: CASSLVAGQGGGNTIYF. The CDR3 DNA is TGTGCCAGCAGCTTGGTAGCGGGACAGGGAGGAGGAAACACCATATATTTT.

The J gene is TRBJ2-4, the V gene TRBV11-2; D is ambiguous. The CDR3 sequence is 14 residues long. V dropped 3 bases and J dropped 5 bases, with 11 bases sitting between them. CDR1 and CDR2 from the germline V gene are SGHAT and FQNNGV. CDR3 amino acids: CASSLRGRENIQYF. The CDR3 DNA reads TGTGCCAGCAGCTTGAGAGGCCGGGAAAACATTCAGTACTTC.